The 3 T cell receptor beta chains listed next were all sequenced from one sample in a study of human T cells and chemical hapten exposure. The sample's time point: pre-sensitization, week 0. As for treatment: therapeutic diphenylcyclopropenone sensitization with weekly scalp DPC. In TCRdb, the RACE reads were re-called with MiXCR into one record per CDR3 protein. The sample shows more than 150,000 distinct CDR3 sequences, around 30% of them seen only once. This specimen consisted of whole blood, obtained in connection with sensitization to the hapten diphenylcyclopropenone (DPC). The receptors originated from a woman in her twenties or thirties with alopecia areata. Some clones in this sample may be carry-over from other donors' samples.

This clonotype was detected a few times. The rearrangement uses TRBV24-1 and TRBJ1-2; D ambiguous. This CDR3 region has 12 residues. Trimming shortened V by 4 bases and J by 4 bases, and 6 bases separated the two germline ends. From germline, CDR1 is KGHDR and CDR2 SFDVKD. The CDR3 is CATSDPPYGYTF. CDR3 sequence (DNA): TGTGCCACCAGTGACCCACCCTATGGCTACACCTTC.

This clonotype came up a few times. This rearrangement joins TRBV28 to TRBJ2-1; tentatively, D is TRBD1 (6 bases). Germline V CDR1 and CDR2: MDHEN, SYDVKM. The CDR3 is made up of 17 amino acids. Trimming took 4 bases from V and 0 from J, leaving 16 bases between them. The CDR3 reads CASSSIQGRSSYNEQFF. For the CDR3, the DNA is TGTGCCAGCAGTTCGATTCAGGGGAGAAGCTCCTACAATGAGCAGTTCTTC.

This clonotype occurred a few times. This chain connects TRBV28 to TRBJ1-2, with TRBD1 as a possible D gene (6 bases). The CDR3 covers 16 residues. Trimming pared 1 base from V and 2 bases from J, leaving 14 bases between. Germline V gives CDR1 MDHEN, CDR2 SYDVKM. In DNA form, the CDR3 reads TGTGCCAGCAGTTTATCGGCAGGGGCCCGCAACTATGGCTACACCTTC. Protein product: CASSLSAGARNYGYTF.